The sequence of this TCR beta chain was determined in a study of shared clonotypes between healthy human individuals (dated by TCRdb to about 2020). A note on the overall study: A few men and a couple of women, aged 18 to 49 years, made up the cohort. To estimate repertoire size and how much clonotype sharing occurs between individuals, the study deeply sequenced the blood TCR repertoires of roughly 5 healthy adults. Different laboratories and diverse techniques were used to prepare libraries and sequence TCR repertoires, to increase sequencing depth and limit assay-specific biases. For each donor, three plates each were used for CD4 naive and CD4 memory, two plates were used for CD8 naive, and one plate was used for CD8 memory. Per donor, leukapheresis produced somewhere between about 0.85 and 8.9 billion PBMCs.

Healthy HIV-negative adults with no recently reported acute infections or vaccinations were included as donors. Every donor was a Caucasian adult living in Nashville, Tennessee, USA. CD4+ T cells were enriched through magnetic negative selection, after which naive cells were positively selected on CD45RA and the remaining negative fraction served as the memory subset. Blood was obtained by leukapheresis, after which PBMCs were separated by Ficoll-Histopaque density gradient centrifugation and cryopreserved in liquid nitrogen vapor phase. Analytical flow cytometry was used to check the purity and quantity of each magnetically sorted T cell population. From each sorted fraction, genomic DNA was isolated and quantified by UV absorbance on a Nanodrop 2000c. As for this clone: The specificity of this receptor is unknown. No base-level quality is on record; no much larger clone is a single base apart.

The germline V gene specifies SGHDN as CDR1 and FVKESK as CDR2. V was cut back by 1 base and J by 0 bases, leaving a gap of 10 bases between them. The CDR3 holds 16 amino acids from the cysteine to the phenylalanine. Just CDR3 DNA is preserved here, 48 bases in frame from base 1. TCR CDR3 regions were amplified from genomic DNA by multiplex PCR using the deep immunoSEQ assay. Extracted genomic DNA from each cell subset was distributed evenly across all wells of several immunoSEQ 96-well plates, and each plate was treated as a replicate. For sorted subsets, about 0.2 ug genomic DNA, equal to about 30,000 T cell genomes, was loaded into each replicate PCR. Purified libraries were measured with a Qubit 3.0 fluorometer, size-checked on a Bioanalyzer 2100, and measured again with the KAPA Library Quantification kit. Each immunoSEQ 96-well plate was sequenced on its own single-read 150-cycle Illumina NextSeq 550 flow cell. As for how the authors treated the data: Because the immunoSEQ output held only junctional sequences and lacked quality scores, the filtering could not match the filtering applied to full-length reads. To assign V/J genes and CDR3, sequences were annotated using PyIR, a Python wrapper for IgBLAST v1.9, with IMGT germline references. Reads were removed for weak V/J assignments (E-value above 1e-6), missing CDR3, stop codons, out-of-frame junctions, or ambiguous translated residues. A V3J clonotype was defined by an identical inferred V gene, J gene, and CDR3 amino acid sequence. Percentage overlap between repertoires was calculated by dividing the number of shared unique clonotypes by the size of the smaller repertoire. Repertoire richness was assessed with RTK rarefaction, the Chao1 estimator, and Recon v2.1 estimates of unobserved clonotypes. Generation probabilities were computed with OLGA for all TCRbeta clonotypes obtained by the gDNA method from several donors. TCRdb provides this immuneACCESS table in a form limited to in-frame rearrangements. Some clones are lacking; in checked studies, under half of them reflect an unresolved V gene, and why the rest are absent is not known. V, J and clone size were drawn from that table, and D and trimming were deduced from the DNA. This sample gives some 2,100,000 clones in total; 90% to 97% of them show up just once. Together, the top ten hold approximately 0.13% of the sample.

Findings and caveats that apply to the study as a whole: Naive subsets generally had larger estimated clonotype richness than memory subsets did. Clonotypes shared by all four sorted-subset donors showed higher generation probabilities than non-shared clonotypes. Pairwise subsampling led to the expectation that sequencing depth would affect the degree of clonotype sharing among donors. Because the study included only a small number of donors, the genetic and exposure-history diversity represented was limited. When several donors were compared, the shared fraction of clonotypes was roughly 4.8% for naive CD4, around 4% for naive CD8, 2% to 2.5% for memory CD4, and 0.4% for memory CD8. Sampling was restricted to blood, and TCR repertoires in tissue are likely to differ from TCR repertoires in blood. Incomplete sequencing was indicated by rarefaction of sorted-subset datasets, despite the large sequencing depth.

Sequenced sample: naive CD4+ T cells sorted from blood. The cell subset or site label, read with the paper, signifies: CD45RA+ positively selected. This sequence originates from a man younger than 35 in good health. The chain is assembled from TRBV14 and TRBJ2-1, with the D gene uncertain. CDR3 reads: CASSQVRYSSYNEQFF. The DNA sequence reads TGTGCCAGCAGCCAAGTCCGGTACAGCTCCTACAATGAGCAGTTCTTC.